The rows below give T cell receptor beta chains drawn from one sample of a study of early T cells in non-severe SARS-CoV-2 infection. TCRdb recomputed calls from the 5' RACE reads with MiXCR, one row per CDR3 protein. This table holds 65,000 to 95,000 distinct CDR3 sequences, roughly 16% found once. Sequenced sample: whole blood. The receptors derive from an adult who was a healthcare worker with PCR-confirmed SARS-CoV-2 infection or an uninfected control (not recorded which). Each CDR3 is given with its conserved first and last residue. The D gene is left open where the match is weak. Some rows mark clone size as missing; the rest say once, few, many or name a class of expanded clone.

V: TRBV28
D: NA
size: few
J: TRBJ2-7
DNA: TGTGCCAGCAGTTTCGACAGGTTGGGCCAGTACTTC
CDR3: CASSFDRLGQYF

V: TRBV2
D: NA
size: few
J: TRBJ1-4
DNA: TGTGCCAGCAGTCCCCGCGGGGGAGCAGGGGCGAGGACTAATGAAAAACTGTTTTTT
CDR3: CASSPRGGAGARTNEKLFF

V: TRBV5-4
D: TRBD1
size: few
J: TRBJ1-4
DNA: TGTGCCAGCAGCTGGCAGGGGGCAGCTAATGAAAAACTGTTTTTT
CDR3: CASSWQGAANEKLFF

V: TRBV20-1
D: TRBD2
size: NA
J: TRBJ2-7
DNA: TGCAGTGCCCAAACTACCTGGGTACTAGCGGGTGTGAACGAGCAGTACTTC
CDR3: CSAQTTWVLAGVNEQYF

V: TRBV3-1
D: NA
size: few
J: TRBJ2-7
DNA: TGTGCCAGCAGCCAAGGCCGAGACAGAGGGGGGTACGAGCAGTACTTC
CDR3: CASSQGRDRGGYEQYF

V: TRBV7-9
D: NA
size: few
J: TRBJ2-7
DNA: TGTGCCAGCAGCTTAGGGTTCAGCTCCTACGAGCAGTACTTC
CDR3: CASSLGFSSYEQYF

V: TRBV9
D: TRBD2
size: NA
J: TRBJ2-5
DNA: TGTGCCAGCAGCGAGACTAGCGGGGGCTCGGGAAAGACCCAGTACTTC
CDR3: CASSETSGGSGKTQYF

V: TRBV5-1
D: NA
size: few
J: TRBJ2-1
DNA: TGCGCCAGCTCCCAGGACCGACCGAATGAGCAGTTCTTC
CDR3: CASSQDRPNEQFF

V: TRBV7-6
D: NA
size: NA
J: TRBJ2-7
DNA: TGTGCCAGCAGTTACGATGCCTACGAGCAGTACTTC
CDR3: CASSYDAYEQYF

V: TRBV24-1
D: NA
size: few
J: TRBJ2-2
DNA: TGTGCCACCAGTGACCCTCAGGCGAGGGGAGGTTTTGCCGGGGAGCTGTTTTTT
CDR3: CATSDPQARGGFAGELFF

V: TRBV28
D: NA
size: few
J: TRBJ1-1
DNA: TGTGCCAGCAGTTTCAGTGACAGGACTGAAGCTTTCTTT
CDR3: CASSFSDRTEAFF

V: TRBV12-3/TRBV12-4
D: TRBD1
size: NA
J: TRBJ2-1
DNA: TGTGCCAGCAGTTTTGCGGGTACGGGACAGGGCTACAATGAGCAGTTCTTC
CDR3: CASSFAGTGQGYNEQFF

V: TRBV6-6
D: TRBD1
size: NA
J: TRBJ1-1
DNA: TGTGCCAGCAGTTCCGGGACAGTTAACACTGAAGCTTTCTTT
CDR3: CASSSGTVNTEAFF

V: TRBV7-9
D: TRBD2
size: NA
J: TRBJ2-3
DNA: TGTGCCAGCAGCCAAACTAGCGGGAGGACAGATACGCAGTATTTT
CDR3: CASSQTSGRTDTQYF

V: TRBV25-1
D: NA
size: few
J: TRBJ2-3
DNA: TGTGCCAGCAGTGAAGGGAGCAACACAGATACGCAGTATTTT
CDR3: CASSEGSNTDTQYF

V: TRBV24-1
D: TRBD1
size: few
J: TRBJ2-1
DNA: TGTGCCACCAGTGATTTGGCCTCCCCGGGACAGGGGCCCCTTGGGCAGTTCTTC
CDR3: CATSDLASPGQGPLGQFF

V: TRBV28
D: NA
size: few
J: TRBJ1-2
DNA: TGTGCCAGCCTCGATACTACTAACTATGGCTACACCTTC
CDR3: CASLDTTNYGYTF

V: TRBV12-3/TRBV12-4
D: TRBD1
size: many
J: TRBJ1-1
DNA: TGTGCCAGCAGACCAGGGGGCACTGAAGCTTTCTTT
CDR3: CASRPGGTEAFF

V: TRBV3-1
D: NA
size: NA
J: TRBJ1-1
DNA: TGTGCCAGCAGCCAAGTAAGGGCAACTGAAGCTTTCTTT
CDR3: CASSQVRATEAFF

V: TRBV20-1
D: NA
size: few
J: TRBJ2-3
DNA: TGCAGTGCCACGGCCCAAAGGACAGCCGCTAGCACAGATACGCAGTATTTT
CDR3: CSATAQRTAASTDTQYF

V: TRBV12-3/TRBV12-4
D: TRBD1
size: NA
J: TRBJ1-3
DNA: TGTGCCAGCAGTTTATTCGGGACAGTCTCTGGAAACACCATATATTTT
CDR3: CASSLFGTVSGNTIYF

V: TRBV20-1
D: NA
size: few
J: TRBJ2-1
DNA: TGCAGTGCTAGGGTAGGGCAGGGTAAGATGTACAATGAGCAGTTCTTC
CDR3: CSARVGQGKMYNEQFF

V: TRBV7-6
D: TRBD1
size: medium-sized
J: TRBJ2-2
DNA: TGTGCCAGCAGCCCTCTACCCCAGGGGGCGAACACCGGGGAGCTGTTTTTT
CDR3: CASSPLPQGANTGELFF

V: TRBV6-5
D: NA
size: NA
J: TRBJ2-3
DNA: TGTGCCAGCAGTCCCGACACCAATGAAGATACGCAGTATTTT
CDR3: CASSPDTNEDTQYF

V: TRBV11-2
D: NA
size: NA
J: TRBJ1-1
DNA: TGTGCCAGCAGCCCGCCTAACGGGGACACTGAAGCTTTCTTT
CDR3: CASSPPNGDTEAFF

V: TRBV7-6
D: NA
size: NA
J: TRBJ2-3
DNA: TGTGCCAGCAGCGAGGTCAGCACAGATACGCAGTATTTT
CDR3: CASSEVSTDTQYF

V: TRBV10-3
D: TRBD2
size: few
J: TRBJ2-7
DNA: TGTGCCATCATGACTAGCGGGCTGCAGTACTTC
CDR3: CAIMTSGLQYF